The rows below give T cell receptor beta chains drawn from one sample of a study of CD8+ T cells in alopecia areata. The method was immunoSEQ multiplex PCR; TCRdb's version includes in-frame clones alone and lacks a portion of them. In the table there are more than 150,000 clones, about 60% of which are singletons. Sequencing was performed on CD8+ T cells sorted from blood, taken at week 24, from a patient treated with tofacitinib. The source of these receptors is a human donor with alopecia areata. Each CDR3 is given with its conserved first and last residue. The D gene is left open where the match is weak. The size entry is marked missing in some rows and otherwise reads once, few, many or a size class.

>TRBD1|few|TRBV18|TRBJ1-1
TGTGCCAGCTCACAACAAGCTTCCGGGACAGGGTATGAAGCTTTCTTT
CASSQQASGTGYEAFF
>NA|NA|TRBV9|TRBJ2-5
TGTGCCAGCAGCACAGATGGGAGGACTGAGACCCAGTACTTC
CASSTDGRTETQYF
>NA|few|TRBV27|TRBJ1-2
TGTGCCAGCAGTTTGGGAAACAGCGGATATGGCTACACCTTC
CASSLGNSGYGYTF
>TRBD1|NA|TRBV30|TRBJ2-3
TGTGCCTGGAGTGAAGGGACAGGGGACCGCGCAGATACGCAGTATTTT
CAWSEGTGDRADTQYF
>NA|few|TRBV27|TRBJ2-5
TGTGCCAGCAGTTTACTCGGGGAGACCCAGTACTTC
CASSLLGETQYF
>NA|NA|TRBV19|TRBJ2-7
TGTGCCAGTAGTATATCACAGGGCACCTACGAGCAGTACTTC
CASSISQGTYEQYF
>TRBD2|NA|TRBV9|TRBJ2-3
TGTGCCAGCAGCGTTGGCGGGGGTGGCACAGATACGCAGTATTTT
CASSVGGGGTDTQYF
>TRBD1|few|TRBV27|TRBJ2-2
TGTGCCAGCAGACAGGGGGCGATTACCGGGGAGCTGTTTTTT
CASRQGAITGELFF
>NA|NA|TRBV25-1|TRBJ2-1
TGTGCCAGCAGTGGGGGGAATGAGCAGTTCTTC
CASSGGNEQFF
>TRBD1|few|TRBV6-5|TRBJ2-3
TGTGCCAGCAGTTTGGGGACAGCCACAGATACGCAGTATTTT
CASSLGTATDTQYF
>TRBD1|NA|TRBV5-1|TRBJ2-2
TGCGCCAGCAGCTTGTTGGGACAGCCGAACACCGGGGAGCTGTTTTTT
CASSLLGQPNTGELFF
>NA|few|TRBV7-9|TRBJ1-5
TGTGCCAGCAGCTTAGGAACAGGGCACCAGCCCCAGCATTTT
CASSLGTGHQPQHF
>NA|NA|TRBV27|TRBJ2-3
TGTGCCAGCAGTTTAAGGGGTCGAATTGCGGATACGCAGTATTTT
CASSLRGRIADTQYF
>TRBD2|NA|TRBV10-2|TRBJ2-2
TGCGCCAGCAGGAGGGGGACTAGCTCCTCCGCGAACACCGGGGAGCTGTTTTTT
CASRRGTSSSANTGELFF
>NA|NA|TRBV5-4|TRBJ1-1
TGTGCCAGCAGCTTGCGGGGCGAGAACACTGAAGCTTTCTTT
CASSLRGENTEAFF
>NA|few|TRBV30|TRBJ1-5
TGTGCCTGGAGTGGGTCGGCAGGAACCAATCAGCCCCAGCATTTT
CAWSGSAGTNQPQHF
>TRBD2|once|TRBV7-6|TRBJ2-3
TGTGCCAGCAGTCTTCGTCGGGGGGAGTCAGATACGCAGTATTTT
CASSLRRGESDTQYF
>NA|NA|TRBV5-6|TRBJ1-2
TGTGCCAGCACCCGGGGAGGCAGCTATGGCTACACCTTC
CASTRGGSYGYTF
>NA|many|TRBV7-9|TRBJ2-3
TGTGCCAGCAGCCCCCTAAGGGCAGGAGATACGCAGTATTTT
CASSPLRAGDTQYF
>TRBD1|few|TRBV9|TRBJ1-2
TGTGCCAGCAGCGAGAACCGGGACAGGGGAGGAGAGGGCTACACCTTC
CASSENRDRGGEGYTF
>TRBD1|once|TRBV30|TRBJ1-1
TGTGCCTGGGAGGGACAGGTAGACACTGAAGCTTTCTTT
CAWEGQVDTEAFF
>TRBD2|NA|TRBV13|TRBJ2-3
TGTGCCAGCAGCTGGACTAGCGGGGGAAGCCCCACAGATACGCAGTATTTT
CASSWTSGGSPTDTQYF
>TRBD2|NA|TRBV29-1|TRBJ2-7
TGCAGCGTTGCTGGGGGAGGGAACTACGAGCAGTACTTC
CSVAGGGNYEQYF
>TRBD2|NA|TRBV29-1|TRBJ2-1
TGCAGCGTTGATGGGGTAGCGGGGGGTTCTAACTACAATGAGCAGTTCTTC
CSVDGVAGGSNYNEQFF
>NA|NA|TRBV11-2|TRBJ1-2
TGTGCCAGCAGCCAAGCCCCAGGACAGCCTAGTTTGGGCTACACCTTC
CASSQAPGQPSLGYTF
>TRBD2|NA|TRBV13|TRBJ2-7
TGTGCCAGCAGCTCCTCTAGCGGGGGCACCTACGAGCAGTACTTC
CASSSSSGGTYEQYF
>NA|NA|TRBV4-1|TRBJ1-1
TGCGCCAGCAGCCTCGACCCCGGGGCCGGACTTGAAGCTTTCTTT
CASSLDPGAGLEAFF
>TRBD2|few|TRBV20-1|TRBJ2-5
TGCAGCGCCCCGGGGGGTGGGACCCAGTACTTC
CSAPGGGTQYF